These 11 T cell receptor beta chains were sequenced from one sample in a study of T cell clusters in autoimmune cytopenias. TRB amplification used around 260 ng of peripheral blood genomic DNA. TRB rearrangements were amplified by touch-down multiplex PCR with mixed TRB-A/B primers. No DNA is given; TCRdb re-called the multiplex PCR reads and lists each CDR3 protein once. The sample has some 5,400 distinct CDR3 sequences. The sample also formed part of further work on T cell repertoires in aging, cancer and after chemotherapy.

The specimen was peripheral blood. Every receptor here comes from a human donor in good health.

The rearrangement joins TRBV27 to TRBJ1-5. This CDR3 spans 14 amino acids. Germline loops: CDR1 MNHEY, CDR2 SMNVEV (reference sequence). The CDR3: CASSLGWANQPQHF.

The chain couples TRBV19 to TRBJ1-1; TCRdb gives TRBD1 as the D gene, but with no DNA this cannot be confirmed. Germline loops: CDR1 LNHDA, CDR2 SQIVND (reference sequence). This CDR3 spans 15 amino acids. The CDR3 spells CASSRRSGGATEAFF.

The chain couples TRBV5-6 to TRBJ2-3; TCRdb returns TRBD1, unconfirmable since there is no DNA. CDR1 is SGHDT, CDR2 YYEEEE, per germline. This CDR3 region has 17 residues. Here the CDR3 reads CASSLIWSGSSTDTQYF.

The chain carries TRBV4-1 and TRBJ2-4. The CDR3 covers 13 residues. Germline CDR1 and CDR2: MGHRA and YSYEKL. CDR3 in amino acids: CASSQRAQNIQYF.

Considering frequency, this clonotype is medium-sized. CDR3 loop: CASSLDLRKDTQYF. The chain carries TRBV7-6 and TRBJ2-3. The CDR3 consists of 14 residues. Germline-derived CDR1 and CDR2 are SGHVS and FNYEAQ.

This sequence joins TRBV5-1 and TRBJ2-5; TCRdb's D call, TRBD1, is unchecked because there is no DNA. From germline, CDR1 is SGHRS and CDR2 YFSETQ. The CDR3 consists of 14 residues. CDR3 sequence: CASSLTGPGETQYF.

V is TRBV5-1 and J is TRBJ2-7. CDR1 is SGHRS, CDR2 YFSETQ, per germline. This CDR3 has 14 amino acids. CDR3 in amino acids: CASSLVGSAYEQYF. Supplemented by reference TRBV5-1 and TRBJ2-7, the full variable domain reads KAGVTQTPRYLIKTRGQQVTLSCSPISGHRSVSWYQQTPGQGLQFLFEYFSETQRNKGNFPGRFSGRQFSNSRSEMNVSTLELGDSALYLCASSLVGSAYEQYFGPGTRLTVT.

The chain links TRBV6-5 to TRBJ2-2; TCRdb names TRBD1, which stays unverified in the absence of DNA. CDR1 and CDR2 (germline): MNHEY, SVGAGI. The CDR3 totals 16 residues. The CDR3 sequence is CASSQRQGVDTGELFF.

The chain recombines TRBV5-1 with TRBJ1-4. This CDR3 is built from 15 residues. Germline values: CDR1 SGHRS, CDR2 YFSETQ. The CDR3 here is CASSLADGINEKLFF. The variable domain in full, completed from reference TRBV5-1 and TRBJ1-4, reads KAGVTQTPRYLIKTRGQQVTLSCSPISGHRSVSWYQQTPGQGLQFLFEYFSETQRNKGNFPGRFSGRQFSNSRSEMNVSTLELGDSALYLCASSLADGINEKLFFGSGTQLSVL.

The CDR3 region is CASSLNRVDTEAFF. This chain links TRBV28 with TRBJ1-1; the TCRdb D gene call, TRBD1, has no DNA to confirm it. Germline lookup yields CDR1 MDHEN and CDR2 SYDVKM. The CDR3 is 14 amino acids.

Here the CDR3 reads CSASRTGAQPQHF. The chain combines TRBV20-1 with TRBJ1-5; without DNA, the TCRdb call of TRBD1 cannot be checked. CDR3 length: 13 amino acids. The germline gives CDR1 DFQATT, CDR2 SNEGSKA (reference sequence).